Shown below are 6 T cell receptor beta chains from a single sample sequenced in a study of preoperative IRX-2 immunotherapy in early breast cancer. The assay was immunoSEQ multiplex PCR, and TCRdb's table has in-frame clones only and misses some. The sample has fewer than 40,000 clones; about 90% are singletons. As to treatment: preoperative locoregional IRX-2 cytokine immunotherapy. Sequenced here: tumor tissue, sampled after IRX-2 immunotherapy. Every receptor here comes from a human donor with breast cancer.

This rearrangement joins TRBV19 to TRBJ2-2, with D perhaps TRBD1 (5 bases). The ends were cut back, 6 bases at V and 4 bases at J, with 15 bases in the middle. This CDR3 comprises 15 residues. CDR1 is LNHDA and CDR2 is SQIVND in the germline V gene (reference sequence). The CDR3 coding sequence is TGTGCCAGTAGAACCGCCTCCAGGGCCACCGGGGAGCTGTTTTTT. It is translated as CASRTASRATGELFF.

The chain uses TRBV19 and TRBJ1-4; 7 nucleotides match TRBD1. The CDR3 runs to 15 residues. After removal of 6 bases from V and 5 bases from J, the junction contained 9 bases not matched to a gene. Germline V gives CDR1 LNHDA, CDR2 SQIVND (reference sequence). The CDR3 reads CASSFGQVPNEKLFF. The CDR3 DNA reads as TGTGCCAGTAGCTTCGGACAGGTGCCGAATGAAAAACTGTTTTTT. Based on the CDR3 plus reference TRBV19 and TRBJ1-4, the full variable domain is DGGITQSPKYLFRKEGQNVTLSCEQNLNHDAMYWYRQDPGQGLRLIYYSQIVNDFQKGDIAEGYSVSREKKESFPLTVTSAQKNPTAFYLCASSFGQVPNEKLFFGSGTQLSVL.

The chain joins TRBV5-1 to TRBJ1-1; TRBD1 might be the D (5 bases). This CDR3 has 15 amino acids. CDR1 and CDR2 from the germline V gene are SGHRS and YFSETQ. Trimming stripped 1 base from V and 8 bases from J, with 18 bases between. CDR3 nucleotide sequence: TGCGCCAGCAGCTTGCCGTCGGACACAAAGAGGGAAGCTTTCTTT. This encodes CASSLPSDTKREAFF.

The chain links TRBV11-3 to TRBJ2-2, with D possibly TRBD1 on 6 matching bases. Germline V gene lookup returns CDR1 SGHNT and CDR2 YENEEA. The length of the CDR3 is 16 residues. Trimming left V 5 bases short and J 1 base short, with 14 bases between. CDR3: CASSPTGTLNTGELFF. In nucleotides, the CDR3 is TGTGCCAGCAGCCCCACCGGGACATTGAACACCGGGGAGCTGTTTTTT.

V is TRBV12-5 and J is TRBJ1-4; D is possibly TRBD1 (5 bases). The CDR3 runs to 14 residues. Germline V gives CDR1 LGHNT, CDR2 FRNRAP. CDR3 in DNA: TGTGCCAGCCGACCTCGGGGGGGAAATGAAAAACTGTTTTTT. Encoded protein: CASRPRGGNEKLFF.

This chain joins TRBV7-8 and TRBJ1-6; perhaps TRBD1 as D (6 bases). Trimming pared 5 bases from V and 8 bases from J, leaving 13 bases between. The CDR3 has 14 amino acids. The germline V gene has CDR1 SGHVS and CDR2 FQNEAQ. The DNA of the CDR3 is TGTGCCAGCAGCCGCTCTTACAGGGATTCACCCCTCCACTTT. It is translated as CASSRSYRDSPLHF.